This T cell receptor beta chain emerged from a study of blood T cell repertoires in COVID-19. Across the study: From the United States, Italy and Spain came samples of acute and convalescent COVID-19.

Clinical history as reported by participants underpinned cohort assignment. Original processing methods: Reference gene primer amplification yielded estimated nucleated cell counts. Here immunoSEQ multiplex PCR was the method, and the copy in TCRdb shows in-frame clones only, minus some. V, J and clone size reflect that table, while D and trimming were determined from the DNA. This table has approximately 210,000 clones, 70% to 85% appearing once. Per germline, CDR1 SGHTA and CDR2 FQGNSA. This CDR3 has 15 amino acids. V lost 5 bases, J lost 4 bases, and 8 bases stayed unmatched. This TCR derives from a man in his forties who had recovered from COVID-19. The sequencing sample was made of PBMCs or T cells enriched from blood (not recorded which). V and J are TRBV7-2 and TRBJ1-1; 9 bases align to TRBD1. CDR3 DNA: TGTGCCAGCAGCCAACCTCACAGGGGGCGCACTGAAGCTTTCTTT. Amino acids: CASSQPHRGRTEAFF.